Listed here are 32 T cell receptor beta chains from one sample, sequenced in a study of blood T cell repertoires in COVID-19. The table came from immunoSEQ multiplex PCR; TCRdb's copy has only in-frame clones and leaves some out. The sample has a few hundred thousand clones; roughly 85% are singletons. Sequenced material: PBMCs or T cells enriched from blood (not recorded which). The receptors were gathered from a woman aged 25 to 39 who had recovered from COVID-19.

The CDR3 loop is CASSPSGYGYTF. The CDR3, as DNA: TGTGCCAGCAGTCCGAGTGGCTATGGCTACACCTTC. V is TRBV27 and J is TRBJ1-2; D gene uncertain. Trimming removed 5 bases at V and 4 bases at J, with 8 bases between. This CDR3 has 12 residues. The germline CDR1 and CDR2 sequences are MNHEY and SMNVEV (reference sequence).

This chain joins TRBV27 and TRBJ1-5; maybe TRBD1 (5 bases). V was pared by 3 bases and J by 6 bases, with 12 bases between. Germline-derived CDR1 and CDR2 are MNHEY and SMNVEV (reference sequence). This CDR3 region has 14 residues. The CDR3, as DNA: TGTGCCAGCAGTTTGCAGGGAAGGGGTCAGCCCCAGCATTTT. Amino acids: CASSLQGRGQPQHF.

The chain combines TRBV7-2 with TRBJ1-5, with a possible D match to TRBD1 (6 bases). V gave up 5 bases and J gave up 0 bases, with 14 bases separating them. The germline gives CDR1 SGHTA, CDR2 FQGNSA. CDR3 length: 16 amino acids. The CDR3 here is CASSKGGQFSNQPQHF. The CDR3 bases are TGTGCCAGCAGCAAAGGCGGACAGTTTAGCAATCAGCCCCAGCATTTT.

This chain links TRBV5-6 with TRBJ1-2; D gene unclear. Trimming left V 4 bases short and J 7 bases short, with 20 bases between. Germline values: CDR1 SGHDT, CDR2 YYEEEE. This CDR3 contains 15 residues. For the CDR3, the DNA is TGTGCCAGCAGCCCAATACGACGAGGGAGGAGTGGCTACACCTTC. Translating it yields CASSPIRRGRSGYTF.

The rearrangement uses TRBV5-1 and TRBJ2-7; possible D gene TRBD1, 5 bases. CDR1 is SGHRS, CDR2 YFSETQ, per germline. There are 15 residues in the CDR3. V gave up 7 bases and J gave up 5 bases, with 22 bases separating them. In DNA form, the CDR3 reads TGCGCCAGCCAACTTGAACTTAGGGGTTCCCACGAGCAGTACTTC. As protein: CASQLELRGSHEQYF.

This clone was observed once. Its ends do not fully match the called genes, so a read error is possible. The rearrangement joins TRBV19 to TRBJ2-3; 7 bases fit TRBD2. CDR3 length: 14 amino acids. Germline V CDR1 and CDR2: LNHDA, SQIVND (reference sequence). The chain's CDR3 is CASSTSAGTDTQYF. In nucleotides, the CDR3 is TGTGCCAGCAGTACTAGCGCTGGCACAGATACGCAGTATTTT.

The gene calls are TRBV10-3 and TRBJ1-2, with 8 bases lining up with TRBD1. The CDR3 covers 14 residues. J was trimmed by 8 bases and V by 4 bases; bases with no gene match: 9. Germline CDR1 ENHRY, CDR2 SYGVKD. The CDR3 region is CAISGGQGALGYTF. CDR3 bases: TGTGCCATCAGTGGGGGGCAGGGGGCGCTCGGCTACACCTTC.

The chain links TRBV2 to TRBJ1-5; a possible D gene is TRBD1 (6 bases). The CDR3 loop spans 15 amino acids. Between the trimmed V and J ends, which lost 6 bases and 5 bases, there was a span of 17 bases. Germline V gene sequence: CDR1 SNHLY, CDR2 FYNNEI. The DNA of the CDR3 is TGTGCCAGCAGACACACGACAGGAACGGATCAGCCCCAGCATTTT. This sequence encodes CASRHTTGTDQPQHF. Full variable domain (remainder filled in from reference TRBV2 and TRBJ1-5): EPEVTQTPSHQVTQMGQEVILRCVPISNHLYFYWYRQILGQKVEFLVSFYNNEISEKSEIFDDQFSVERPDGSNFTLKIRSTKLEDSAMYFCASRHTTGTDQPQHFGDGTRLSIL.

This clone has a single count. The chain uses TRBV30 and TRBJ1-6; 11 positions match TRBD1. The CDR3 covers 16 residues. Germline V gene data show CDR1 as GTSNPN and CDR2 as SVGIG (reference sequence). J gave up 7 bases and V 3 bases, and 8 bases lay outside the gene matches. CDR3 sequence: CAWRGTGGTRNSPLHF. The CDR3 DNA reads as TGTGCCTGGAGAGGGACAGGGGGTACTCGCAATTCACCCCTCCACTTT.

The chain has TRBV10-1 and TRBJ1-5, with D maybe TRBD1 (6 bases). Per the germline V gene, CDR1 is WNHNN and CDR2 is SYGVQD (reference sequence). The CDR3 runs 17 residues. V was cut by 6 bases and J by 3 bases, with 21 bases left in between. CDR3 residues: CASSRKLTGSPNQPQHF. CDR3 in DNA: TGCGCCAGCAGCCGAAAACTGACAGGCTCGCCCAATCAGCCCCAGCATTTT.

The chain has TRBV6-4 and TRBJ2-1, with D unresolved. Germline loops: CDR1 MRHNA, CDR2 SNTAGT. The ends were cut back, 6 bases at V and 6 bases at J, with 18 bases in the middle. CDR3 length: 15 residues. Here the CDR3 DNA reads TGTGCCAGCAGCCCATCAAGCGCCGCTGGCAATGAGCAGTTCTTC. This encodes CASSPSSAAGNEQFF.

The V call is TRBV6-5, the J call TRBJ2-7, with D hard to call. Trimming took off 8 bases at V and 0 bases at J, with 11 bases between the two ends. Germline CDR1 MNHEY, CDR2 SVGAGI. CDR3 length: 13 amino acids. CDR3 nucleotides: TGTGCCAGCGGTCCGACATACTCCTACGAGCAGTACTTC. Its protein is CASGPTYSYEQYF.

The V call is TRBV19, the J call TRBJ1-1, with 7 positions matching TRBD1. This CDR3 comprises 14 residues. The junction had 7 bases not matched to a gene; V was cut back by 6 bases and J by 3 bases. Germline loops: CDR1 LNHDA, CDR2 SQIVND (reference sequence). The CDR3 bases are TGTGCCAGTAGGCCCCCCGGGACAGACACTGAAGCTTTCTTT. It translates to CASRPPGTDTEAFF. Together with reference TRBV19 and TRBJ1-1, the CDR3 gives the full variable domain: DGGITQSPKYLFRKEGQNVTLSCEQNLNHDAMYWYRQDPGQGLRLIYYSQIVNDFQKGDIAEGYSVSREKKESFPLTVTSAQKNPTAFYLCASRPPGTDTEAFFGQGTRLTVV.

The DNA for the CDR3 is TGTGCCAGCAGTCTCGGGACAGCTCCCAATCAGCCCCAGCATTTT. Protein product: CASSLGTAPNQPQHF. The chain couples TRBV27 to TRBJ1-5; 7 positions match TRBD1. CDR1 is MNHEY, CDR2 SMNVEV, per germline (reference sequence). This CDR3 contains 15 residues. V shed 5 bases and J 3 bases; nucleotides not matched to a gene: 7.

V and J are TRBV19 and TRBJ1-5; weak D call: TRBD1 (6 bases). Germline V CDR1 and CDR2: LNHDA, SQIVND (reference sequence). V gave up 9 bases and J gave up 0 bases, with 6 bases separating them. The CDR3 loop spans 12 amino acids. DNA of the CDR3: TGTGCCAGCAGGGGTAGCAATCAGCCCCAGCATTTT. It codes for CASRGSNQPQHF.

This sequence joins TRBV20-1 and TRBJ1-2; D uncertain. The CDR3 is made up of 9 amino acids. Germline-derived CDR1 and CDR2 are DFQATT and SNEGSKA (reference sequence). CDR3 protein: CTPEHGYTF. The CDR3 DNA reads as TGCACCCCGGAGCATGGCTACACCTTC.

The chain is built from TRBV10-1 and TRBJ1-6; D remains ambiguous. The CDR3 totals 12 residues. Germline CDR1 reads WNHNN; CDR2 reads SYGVQD (reference sequence). V gave up 5 bases and J gave up 6 bases, with 5 bases separating them. Written as DNA, the CDR3 is TGCGCCAGCAGTAACAGTAATTCACCCCTCCACTTT. It translates to CASSNSNSPLHF.

Here the CDR3 reads CASSPDRTEAFF. The CDR3 DNA is TGTGCCAGCAGCCCGGACAGGACTGAAGCTTTCTTT. V usage is TRBV7-8 and J usage is TRBJ1-1; 7 nucleotides line up with TRBD1. The CDR3 length is 12 residues. V was pared by 5 bases and J by 5 bases, with 2 bases of the junction left unmatched. The germline gives CDR1 SGHVS, CDR2 FQNEAQ.

The chain couples TRBV30 to TRBJ2-3, with TRBD2 identical over 14 bases. The CDR3 totals 15 residues. V lost 3 bases, J lost 5 bases, and 4 bases stayed unmatched. In germline, CDR1 is GTSNPN, CDR2 SVGIG (reference sequence). As DNA, the CDR3 is TGTGCCTGGAGCTCCGGACTAGCGGGGGGAGATACGCAGTATTTT. Translating it yields CAWSSGLAGGDTQYF.

The genes are TRBV9 and TRBJ1-2; no firm D call. Germline assignment: CDR1 SGDLS and CDR2 YYNGEE. Trimming removed 0 bases from V and 5 bases from J, with 8 bases in between. The length of the CDR3 is 13 residues. The DNA of the CDR3 is TGTGCCAGCAGCGTAGGAGTCGAGTATGGCTACACCTTC. Amino acid sequence: CASSVGVEYGYTF.

This sequence joins TRBV4-1 and TRBJ2-3; 12 bases map to TRBD2. With 0 bases clipped from V and 7 bases from J, the junction kept 11 bases outside the gene matches. The CDR3 length is 18 residues. CDR1 MGHRA and CDR2 YSYEKL come from the germline V gene. Written as DNA, the CDR3 is TGCGCCAGCAGCCAAGAAGGGTCTAGCGGGGGGGGAACAAATACGCAGTATTTT. This codes for CASSQEGSSGGGTNTQYF.

The genes are TRBV9 and TRBJ2-7, with 10 bases aligning to TRBD2. CDR3 length: 14 residues. Germline CDR1 is SGDLS and CDR2 is YYNGEE. Unmatched junction bases numbered 7, after V lost 3 bases and J lost 7 bases. Here the CDR3 reads CASSASGGIGEQYF. DNA for the CDR3: TGTGCCAGCAGCGCTAGCGGGGGTATAGGGGAGCAGTACTTC.

The V gene is TRBV5-1, the J gene TRBJ1-1; 8 bases agree with TRBD1. V shed 4 bases, J shed 4 bases, and the junction held 9 bases outside the gene matches. Germline CDR1 reads SGHRS; CDR2 reads YFSETQ. CDR3 length equals 15 residues. The CDR3 loop reads CASSPAGQAATEAFF. CDR3 DNA sequence: TGCGCCAGCAGCCCCGCGGGACAGGCTGCCACTGAAGCTTTCTTT.

This clone has only a few counts. The V gene is TRBV6-4, the J gene TRBJ2-2; the D gene is possibly TRBD1 (5 bases). This CDR3 has 13 amino acids. Germline loops: CDR1 MRHNA, CDR2 SNTAGT. Trimming cost V 6 bases and J 4 bases, with 9 bases left between them. The CDR3 region is CASSSTGTGELFF. The CDR3 DNA sequence: TGTGCCAGCAGCTCCACAGGCACCGGGGAGCTGTTTTTT.

Turning to this clone: Germline is not matched at one junction end, which may reflect a read error. The chain carries TRBV12-3 or TRBV12-4 and TRBJ1-6; 7 bases fit TRBD1. The CDR3 is 11 amino acids. CDR3 amino acids: CASSRGQALVF. In nucleotides, the CDR3 is TGTGCCAGCAGCCGAGGACAGGCTCTGGTATTT.

The J gene is TRBJ1-2, the V gene TRBV4-3; maybe TRBD1 (6 bases). The CDR3 covers 14 residues. The ends were cut back, 4 bases at V and 3 bases at J, with 12 bases in the middle. From germline, CDR1 is LGHNA and CDR2 YSLEER. CDR3 protein: CASSRRRTDYGYTF. CDR3 in DNA: TGCGCCAGCAGCCGGAGAAGGACAGACTATGGCTACACCTTC.

The chain has TRBV30 and TRBJ1-5; a possible D gene is TRBD1 (6 bases). V was pared by 3 bases and J by 5 bases, with 14 bases between. Germline CDR1 is GTSNPN and CDR2 is SVGIG (reference sequence). The CDR3 loop spans 14 amino acids. The CDR3 sequence: CAWRDAGADQPQHF. Written as DNA, the CDR3 is TGTGCCTGGAGAGACGCAGGGGCCGATCAGCCCCAGCATTTT. The full variable domain, in which reference TRBV30 and TRBJ1-5 provide the parts outside the CDR3, is SQTIHQWPATLVQPVGSPLSLECTVEGTSNPNLYWYRQAAGRGLQLLFYSVGIGQISSEVPQNLSASRPQDRQFILSSKKLLLSDSGFYLCAWRDAGADQPQHFGDGTRLSIL.

In this sample, this clone turned up once. This chain uses TRBV3-1 (or the pseudogene TRBV3-2) with TRBJ2-7, with D possibly matching TRBD1 (6 bases). This CDR3 region has 13 residues. Deletions cut 8 bases from V and 0 bases from J, with 11 bases between. From germline, CDR1 is LGHDT and CDR2 YNNKEL (reference sequence). The chain's CDR3 is CASRQALSYEQYF. As DNA, the CDR3 is TGTGCCAGCCGACAGGCCCTCTCCTACGAGCAGTACTTC.

This rearrangement joins TRBV15 to TRBJ1-5; maybe TRBD1 (6 bases). Per germline, CDR1 LNHNV and CDR2 YYDKDF (reference sequence). Between the trimmed V and J ends, which lost 6 bases and 4 bases, there was a span of 16 bases. The CDR3 sequence is 15 residues long. Here the CDR3 reads CATRRTVSSNQPQHF. The CDR3 coding sequence is TGTGCCACCAGGAGGACAGTGTCGTCAAATCAGCCCCAGCATTTT.

The chain links TRBV3-1 (or the pseudogene TRBV3-2) to TRBJ2-6; tentatively, D is TRBD2 (5 bases). The CDR3 runs 17 residues. Germline V gene sequence: CDR1 LGHDT, CDR2 YNNKEL (reference sequence). V was clipped by 1 base and J by 4 bases, with 14 bases between them. CDR3 DNA sequence: TGTGCCAGCAGCCAAGTGGGTCTAGCATACGGGGCCAACGTCCTGACTTTC. This sequence encodes CASSQVGLAYGANVLTF.

This chain uses TRBV12-3 or TRBV12-4 with TRBJ1-5, with D perhaps TRBD1 (5 bases). The CDR3 has 13 amino acids. Trimming removed 5 bases from V and 4 bases from J, with 9 bases in between. CDR3 nucleotide sequence: TGTGCCAGCAGTCCCCAGGGTAATCAGCCCCAGCATTTT. It yields the protein CASSPQGNQPQHF.

This clone has a handful of counts. V and J are TRBV7-9 and TRBJ1-5; 9 positions agree with TRBD1. J gave up 4 bases and V 5 bases, and 6 bases lay outside the gene matches. CDR1 is SEHNR and CDR2 is FQNEAQ in the germline V gene (reference sequence). The CDR3 covers 15 residues. The CDR3 spells CASSRDREINQPQHF. The DNA of the CDR3 is TGTGCCAGCAGCCGGGACAGGGAGATAAATCAGCCCCAGCATTTT.